Below are 32 T cell receptor beta chains sequenced from a single sample in a study of T cell clonality in common variable immunodeficiency. Method: immunoSEQ multiplex PCR; TCRdb's copy keeps in-frame clones and lacks some. The sample has some 60,000 clones, none seen only once. Sequenced input: peripheral blood mononuclear cells. The source is a person aged 18 to 75 in good health.

This clone was seen repeatedly, ten times or more. The read falls 3 residues short of the CDR3 end, and the missing part is taken from the germline J gene. The chain couples TRBV5-6 to TRBJ2-1, with 10 bases that match TRBD2. The CDR3 totals 15 residues. V shed 7 bases and J 4 bases; nucleotides not matched to a gene: 8. The germline gives CDR1 SGHDT, CDR2 YYEEEE. The part of the CDR3 DNA that was read is TGTGCCAGCTTCACCCTACTAGCGGGGTACAATGAG. Amino acid sequence: CASFTLLAGYNE. The CDR3, in full, reads CASFTLLAGYNEQFF.

This clone was seen at least ten times. CDR3 DNA (partial): TGCAGCGCTCCCCAGGGGCACACTGAA. It encodes CSAPQGHTE. The complete CDR3 sequence is CSAPQGHTEAFF. The V gene is TRBV29-1, the J gene TRBJ1-1, with a possible D match to TRBD1 (6 bases). The read halts 3 residues ahead of the CDR3 end, with the missing end drawn from the germline J gene. This CDR3 is built from 12 residues. Germline V gene lookup returns CDR1 SQVTM and CDR2 ANQGSEA. Trimming pared 7 bases from V and 3 bases from J, leaving 12 bases between.

This clone was counted many times. Sequencing ends 3 residues short of the CDR3 end; the germline J gene provides the rest. The chain links TRBV2 to TRBJ1-2; 7 bases align to TRBD1. CDR3 length equals 14 residues. Germline CDR1 is SNHLY and CDR2 is FYNNEI. Trimming took 6 bases from V and 0 from J; bases not matched to a gene: 4. The CDR3 DNA, read in part, is TGTGCCAGCAGGAGGACAGGAACTAACTATGGC. It is translated as CASRRTGTNYG. The full CDR3 sequence reads CASRRTGTNYGYTF.

This clone was seen ten or more times. From the germline J gene comes the end of the CDR3, since the read stops 3 residues before it. The gene calls are TRBV20-1 and TRBJ2-7; perhaps TRBD2 as D (5 bases). Between the trimmed V and J ends, which lost 6 bases and 2 bases, there was a span of 20 bases. The CDR3 consists of 15 residues. Per the germline V gene, CDR1 is DFQATT and CDR2 is SNEGSKA (reference sequence). The sequenced part of the CDR3 DNA is TGCAGTGCAGAGGTGGAGGTCGGCGGTGCCTACGAG. This codes for CSAEVEVGGAYE. The whole CDR3 protein reads CSAEVEVGGAYEQYF.

The table lists this clone with many counts. The CDR3 extends 3 residues past the end of the read, so its final part is completed from the germline J gene. The chain couples TRBV20-1 to TRBJ2-1, with 7 bases that match TRBD2. V lost 0 bases and J lost 4; bases outside the gene matches: 12. The CDR3 length is 17 residues. Germline V gives CDR1 DFQATT, CDR2 SNEGSKA (reference sequence). The sequenced CDR3 bases are TGCAGTGCTAGAGATCTTTCGGGCAAGCGGGGATACAATGAG. Translation gives CSARDLSGKRGYNE. The CDR3, in full, reads CSARDLSGKRGYNEQFF.

This clone was found many times. The read gets to within 3 residues of the CDR3 end, and the germline J gene fills in the rest. J is TRBJ2-7 and V is TRBV7-8; 11 bases agree with TRBD2. V gave up 5 bases and J gave up 4 bases; unmatched junction bases: 4. Per the germline V gene, CDR1 is SGHVS and CDR2 is FQNEAQ. There are 14 residues in the CDR3. CDR3 DNA (partial): TGTGCCAGCAGCGGACTAGCGGGTCATTACGAG. Its protein product is CASSGLAGHYE. The complete CDR3 protein is CASSGLAGHYEQYF. The full variable domain, in which reference TRBV7-8 and TRBJ2-7 provide the parts outside the CDR3, is GAGVSQSPRYKVAKRGQDVALRCDPISGHVSLFWYQQALGQGPEFLTYFQNEAQLDKSGLPSDRFFAERPEGSVSTLKIQRTQQEDSAVYLCASSGLAGHYEQYFGPGTRLTVT.

In this sample, this clone turned up many times. The CDR3 end falls 3 residues outside the read, so it is completed with the germline J gene. The genes are TRBV30 and TRBJ1-4, with 12 nucleotides matching TRBD1. Germline loops: CDR1 GTSNPN, CDR2 SVGIG (reference sequence). Trimming took 5 bases from V and 7 from J; bases not matched to a gene: 11. The CDR3 has 16 residues. This CDR3 reads CAWSPGQGAHGEKLFF. CDR3 bases read: TGTGCCTGGTCTCCGGGACAGGGGGCGCACGGTGAAAAA.

Partial CDR3 DNA: TGTGCCAGCAGTGAAACTAGCGGGATCTCCTACGAG. It is translated as CASSETSGISYE. The entire CDR3 reads CASSETSGISYEQYF. V and J are TRBV25-1 and TRBJ2-7; 10 nucleotides line up with TRBD2. The sequenced fragment ends 3 residues before the CDR3 boundary, so the rest is inferred from the germline J gene. CDR3 size: 15 residues. Germline trimming cut 2 bases from V and 0 bases from J; bases unmatched to any gene: 1. Germline CDR1 reads MGHDK; CDR2 reads SYGVNS.

This clone came up many times. The DNA read from the CDR3 is TGTGCCAGCAGCAAGGACAGGGGGCCTCATGGC. Its protein is CASSKDRGPHG. The whole CDR3 sequence is CASSKDRGPHGYTF. The chain uses TRBV6-2 or TRBV6-3 and TRBJ1-2; 11 bases map to TRBD1. The read halts 3 residues ahead of the CDR3 end, with the missing end drawn from the germline J gene. V lost 6 bases, J lost 6 bases, and 6 bases stayed unmatched. The CDR3 runs to 14 residues. Germline lookup yields CDR1 MNHEY and CDR2 SVGEGT.

Many counts were recorded for this clone. The read terminates 3 residues ahead of where the CDR3 ends, so the germline J gene completes it. This chain connects TRBV5-1 to TRBJ1-4; 12 bases fit TRBD1. The J segment lost 10 bases and the V segment lost 4 bases, leaving 5 bases of the junction unmatched. Germline CDR1 is SGHRS and CDR2 is YFSETQ. There are 14 residues in the CDR3. The CDR3 spells CASSQGTGGLKLFF. The DNA read from the CDR3 is TGCGCCAGCAGCCAAGGGACAGGGGGCCTAAAA.

This clone appeared many times. The read comes to an end 3 residues before the CDR3 does, leaving the germline J gene to fill in the end. The gene calls are TRBV20-1 and TRBJ2-5; D is perhaps TRBD1 (5 bases). Trimming took 4 bases from V and 0 from J, leaving 12 bases between them. In germline, CDR1 is DFQATT, CDR2 SNEGSKA (reference sequence). The length of the CDR3 is 14 residues. CDR3 region: CSAKDPGNQETQYF. Partial CDR3 DNA: TGCAGTGCTAAAGATCCAGGGAACCAAGAGACC.

Ten or more counts support this clone. The CDR3 is cut off 3 residues early in the read; its end comes from the germline J gene. The V and J genes are TRBV7-3 and TRBJ2-5, with 14 bases fitting TRBD2. Germline-derived CDR1 and CDR2 are SGHTA and FQGTGA. Unmatched junction bases numbered 6, after V lost 5 bases and J lost 4 bases. This CDR3 region has 16 residues. This CDR3 reads CASSPGLAGGSETQYF. The part of the CDR3 DNA that was read is TGTGCCAGCAGCCCCGGACTAGCGGGAGGCTCAGAGACC. Drawing the rest from reference TRBV7-3 and TRBJ2-5, the complete variable domain is GAGVSQTPSNKVTEKGKYVELRCDPISGHTALYWYRQSLGQGPEFLIYFQGTGAADDSGLPNDRFFAVRPEGSVSTLKIQRTERGDSAVYLCASSPGLAGGSETQYFGPGTRLLVL.

This clone was detected many times. Coverage ceases 3 residues before the CDR3 finishes, and the germline J gene fills in the end. The chain is built from TRBV7-9 and TRBJ2-7; 7 bases map to TRBD1. The junction had 9 bases not matched to a gene; V was cut back by 5 bases and J by 2 bases. CDR1 and CDR2 from the germline V gene are SEHNR and FQNEAQ (reference sequence). The CDR3 covers 15 residues. The sequenced CDR3 bases are TGTGCCAGCAGCCAATACAGGGGCGAAACCTACGAG. Its translation: CASSQYRGETYE. The CDR3 in full is CASSQYRGETYEQYF.

This clone appeared many times. The sequenced fragment ends 3 residues before the CDR3 boundary, so the rest is inferred from the germline J gene. V usage is TRBV19 and J usage is TRBJ2-1, with 8 nucleotides matching TRBD2. Trimming at V came to 3 bases and at J to 0 bases, leaving 13 bases not matched to a gene. Germline V gene lookup returns CDR1 LNHDA and CDR2 SQIVND (reference sequence). The CDR3 consists of 19 residues. The CDR3 DNA, read in part, is TGTGCCAGTAGTATGGGGGCGTCTAGCGGGCATAGCTCCTACAATGAG. Translation: CASSMGASSGHSSYNE. The full CDR3 is CASSMGASSGHSSYNEQFF.

This clone was detected ten times or more. Read coverage stops 3 residues before the CDR3 terminus; the germline J gene supplies the remainder. This chain links TRBV5-1 with TRBJ1-6; the match to TRBD1 covers 8 bases. Germline V lookup: CDR1 SGHRS, CDR2 YFSETQ. The CDR3 has 15 amino acids. Trimming at V came to 4 bases and at J to 6 bases, leaving 6 bases not matched to a gene. CDR3 protein: CASSTGQAANSPLHF. The CDR3 bases that were read are TGCGCCAGCAGCACGGGACAGGCGGCTAATTCACCC.

This clone was observed at least ten times. The read is 3 residues too short to cover the CDR3 end, so that end is filled in from the germline J gene. The chain joins TRBV7-2 to TRBJ1-1, with D unresolved. V lost 2 bases, J lost 0 bases, and 10 bases lay in between. The CDR3 sequence is 15 residues long. The V gene's germline CDR1 is SGHTA and CDR2 FQGNSA. The sequenced part of the CDR3 DNA is TGTGCCAGCAGCTTATCCGGGTTCCTGAACACTGAA. This translates into CASSLSGFLNTE. The full-length CDR3 reads as CASSLSGFLNTEAFF.

This clone was seen repeatedly, ten times or more. From the germline J gene comes the end of the CDR3, since the read stops 3 residues before it. J is TRBJ2-7 and V is TRBV12-3 or TRBV12-4; D is uncertain. Trimming pared 3 bases from V and 6 bases from J, leaving 12 bases between. The CDR3 sequence is 13 residues long. The part of the CDR3 DNA that was read is TGTGCCAGCAGTTTCACAGACCCCCTCGAG. Amino acid sequence: CASSFTDPLE. The complete CDR3 sequence is CASSFTDPLEQYF.

This clone was seen ten or more times. The sequenced fragment ends 3 residues before the CDR3 boundary, so the rest is inferred from the germline J gene. The chain uses TRBV10-3 and TRBJ2-7; 10 bases line up with TRBD2. Trimming took 5 bases from V and 2 from J; bases not matched to a gene: 3. The CDR3 extends over 14 amino acids. Germline loops: CDR1 ENHRY, CDR2 SYGVKD. This CDR3 is CAISSGTSAYEQYF. The CDR3 DNA, read in part, is TGTGCCATCAGTAGCGGGACTAGCGCCTACGAG.

This clone was seen repeatedly, ten times or more. Read data end 3 residues before the CDR3 end; the end is taken from the germline J gene. The rearrangement links TRBV29-1 to TRBJ2-3; 9 nucleotides agree with TRBD2. Germline values: CDR1 SQVTM, CDR2 ANQGSEA. Trimming cost V 4 bases and J 1 base; bases outside gene matches: 6. The CDR3 consists of 15 residues. CDR3 DNA, as far as it was read: TGCAGCGTTGGGAGTAGCGGGAGAGGCACAGATACG. As protein: CSVGSSGRGTDT. Given in full, the CDR3 is CSVGSSGRGTDTQYF.

This clone was recorded at least ten times. The CDR3 end is not reached by the read, which stops 3 residues before it; the germline J gene fills it in. V gene TRBV28 combines with J gene TRBJ1-4; D is perhaps TRBD1 (5 bases). V was trimmed by 0 bases and J by 4 bases, leaving 15 bases between them. The CDR3 is made up of 17 amino acids. Germline V gives CDR1 MDHEN, CDR2 SYDVKM. CDR3 residues: CASSLWVVGQRNEKLFF. Partial CDR3 DNA: TGTGCCAGCAGTTTATGGGTAGTGGGGCAGCGTAATGAAAAA.

This clone was seen ten or more times. The read is 3 residues too short to cover the CDR3 end, so that end is filled in from the germline J gene. This rearrangement joins TRBV7-2 to TRBJ2-3, with 10 bases identical to TRBD2. V lost 3 bases, J lost 4 bases, and 4 bases stayed unmatched. Germline V CDR1 and CDR2: SGHTA, FQGNSA. The CDR3 has 15 amino acids. CDR3 DNA, as far as it was read: TGTGCCAGCAGCTTCACTAGCGGGATCGCAGATACG. Translating it yields CASSFTSGIADT. The whole CDR3 sequence reads CASSFTSGIADTQYF. Full variable domain (rest looked up from reference TRBV7-2 and TRBJ2-3): GAGVSQSPSNKVTEKGKDVELRCDPISGHTALYWYRQSLGQGLEFLIYFQGNSAPDKSGLPSDRFSAERTGGSVSTLTIQRTQQEDSAVYLCASSFTSGIADTQYFGPGTRLTVL.

This clone was seen at least ten times. The sequenced fragment ends 3 residues before the CDR3 boundary, so the rest is inferred from the germline J gene. The V call is TRBV18, the J call TRBJ1-1; D may be TRBD1 (5 bases). CDR3 size: 14 residues. Germline V gives CDR1 KGHSH, CDR2 LQKENI. V lost 2 bases to trimming and J lost 5 bases, with 12 bases between them. CDR3 protein: CASSPDSRGTEAFF. The covered CDR3 bases are TGTGCCAGCTCACCAGACAGCAGAGGGACTGAA.

This clone was counted at least ten times. The observed sequence ends 3 residues before the CDR3 terminus, with the missing tail filled in from the germline J gene. The genes are TRBV5-1 and TRBJ2-5, with D perhaps TRBD1 (5 bases). Germline loops: CDR1 SGHRS, CDR2 YFSETQ. CDR3 size: 17 residues. V was shortened by 0 bases and J by 0 bases, with 15 bases between the two germline ends. CDR3: CASSLADSGNYQETQYF. The DNA read from the CDR3 is TGCGCCAGCAGCTTGGCTGATTCAGGGAACTACCAAGAGACC.

This clone appeared many times. Read data end 3 residues before the CDR3 end; the end is taken from the germline J gene. V and J are TRBV9 and TRBJ2-6, with D possibly being TRBD2 (6 bases). V was clipped by 0 bases and J by 2 bases, with 9 bases between them. CDR1 is SGDLS, CDR2 YYNGEE, per germline. The CDR3 spans 16 residues. The CDR3 DNA, read in part, is TGTGCCAGCAGCGTAGGGCCGGGGGCTGGGGCCAACGTC. It encodes CASSVGPGAGANV. The full CDR3 protein reads CASSVGPGAGANVLTF.

The table lists this clone with many counts. The read halts 3 residues ahead of the CDR3 end, with the missing end drawn from the germline J gene. The rearrangement joins TRBV20-1 to TRBJ2-1; the D gene is possibly TRBD1 (6 bases). The germline CDR1 and CDR2 sequences are DFQATT and SNEGSKA (reference sequence). Trimming stripped 6 bases from V and 6 bases from J, with 12 bases between. The CDR3 spans 12 residues. The CDR3 spells CSANGQINEQFF. The part of the CDR3 DNA that was read is TGCAGTGCAAATGGACAGATCAATGAG.

This clone was seen at least ten times. The DNA ends 3 residues before the CDR3 does, and the rest of the CDR3 is filled in from the germline J gene. This chain uses TRBV20-1 with TRBJ2-1; 7 positions match TRBD1. Unmatched junction bases numbered 4, after V lost 2 bases and J lost 0 bases. CDR3 length: 15 residues. Germline CDR1 is DFQATT and CDR2 is SNEGSKA (reference sequence). The CDR3 bases that were read are TGCAGTGCTAGACTCAGGGGGAGCTCCTACAATGAG. Encoded protein: CSARLRGSSYNE. The whole CDR3 is CSARLRGSSYNEQFF.

This clone was seen at least ten times. The CDR3 end falls 3 residues outside the read, so it is completed with the germline J gene. V and J are TRBV29-1 and TRBJ1-1, with TRBD1 matching 9 bases. V shed 6 bases, J shed 1 base, and the junction held 6 bases outside the gene matches. The germline V gene has CDR1 SQVTM and CDR2 ANQGSEA. The CDR3 consists of 14 residues. The covered CDR3 bases are TGCAGCGTCGCACCGGGACAGGGGAACACTGAA. Translation gives CSVAPGQGNTE. The full CDR3 reads CSVAPGQGNTEAFF.

This clone came up many times. The CDR3 extends 3 residues past the end of the read, so its final part is completed from the germline J gene. This chain connects TRBV20-1 to TRBJ2-1; 9 bases are shared with TRBD2. The CDR3 consists of 16 residues. Germline CDR1 is DFQATT and CDR2 is SNEGSKA (reference sequence). Trimming took 0 bases from V and 1 from J; bases not matched to a gene: 4. CDR3: CSARETSGKSYNEQFF. Incomplete CDR3 DNA: TGCAGTGCTAGAGAGACTAGCGGAAAGTCCTACAATGAG.

This clone occurred many times. The CDR3 end falls 3 residues outside the read, so it is completed with the germline J gene. The rearrangement uses TRBV5-1 and TRBJ2-7; 9 bases match TRBD2. Looked up from germline, CDR1 is SGHRS and CDR2 is YFSETQ. This CDR3 spans 15 amino acids. The junction had 6 bases not matched to a gene; V was cut back by 4 bases and J by 1 base. Here the CDR3 reads CASSGIAGASYEQYF. The part of the CDR3 DNA that was read is TGCGCCAGCAGCGGAATAGCGGGAGCTTCCTACGAG.

By frequency in the sample, this clone is medium-sized. The CDR3 extends 3 residues past the end of the read, so its final part is completed from the germline J gene. V gene TRBV29-1 combines with J gene TRBJ2-5, with D unclear. The CDR3 spans 12 residues. Trimming stripped 3 bases from V and 3 bases from J, with 8 bases between. The germline gives CDR1 SQVTM, CDR2 ANQGSEA. Incomplete CDR3 DNA: TGCAGCGTTGAGGGCAGGAAAGAGACC. Its translation: CSVEGRKET. The full CDR3 protein reads CSVEGRKETQYF.

This clone was counted at least ten times. The read stops 3 residues short of the end of the CDR3; the missing end is completed from the germline J gene. The chain employs TRBV12-3 or TRBV12-4 and TRBJ2-7, with unresolved D. Trimming removed 5 bases at V and 2 bases at J, with 10 bases between. The CDR3 length is 13 residues. CDR3 bases read: TGTGCCAGCAGTGCTCACACAGCCTACGAG. Its protein is CASSAHTAYE. In full, the CDR3 is CASSAHTAYEQYF.

This clone was observed at least ten times. The read is 3 residues too short to cover the CDR3 end, so that end is filled in from the germline J gene. The chain has TRBV11-2 and TRBJ2-5, with D unresolved. V shed 7 bases and J shed 1 base, with 13 bases lying between them. This CDR3 region has 14 residues. From germline, CDR1 is SGHAT and CDR2 FQNNGV. CDR3: CASTFTGSQETQYF. The DNA read from the CDR3 is TGTGCCAGCACCTTCACGGGTTCCCAAGAGACC.